These 17 T cell receptor beta chains were all obtained from the same sample, sequenced in a study of immune characterization of retroperitoneal liposarcoma. MiXCR, run by TCRdb on the PCR reads, gives a single entry per CDR3 protein. Here the sample spans around 5,000 distinct CDR3 sequences, around 32% being singletons. What was sequenced was tumor tissue. Source of these receptors: a female donor with retroperitoneal liposarcoma.

This clonotype turned up a few times. The rearrangement uses TRBV6-1 and TRBJ2-5, with a weak D call TRBD2 (6 bases). The CDR3 length is 13 residues. Germline-derived CDR1 and CDR2 are MNHNS and SASEGT. Trimming took 0 bases from V and 12 from J, leaving 14 bases between them. This chain's CDR3 is CASSEAARSGEYF. Here the CDR3 DNA reads TGTGCCAGCAGTGAAGCCGCCCGTAGCGGAGAGTACTTC.

This clonotype has just a few counts. V gene TRBV10-2 combines with J gene TRBJ2-3, with D uncertain. Trimming left V 3 bases short and J 1 base short, with 8 bases between. CDR3 length: 14 amino acids. Germline V gives CDR1 WSHSY, CDR2 SAAADI. The CDR3 is CASSDPIRTDTQYF. The CDR3, as DNA: TGCGCCAGCAGTGACCCGATACGCACAGATACGCAGTATTTT.

This clonotype is labeled medium-sized (0.01 to 0.1%). The chain employs TRBV7-2 and TRBJ2-1, with D hard to call. With the DNA end fitting TRBJ2-7 better, the J assignment may be wrong. In germline, CDR1 is SGHTA, CDR2 FQGNSA. This CDR3 comprises 14 residues. The CDR3 DNA reads TGTGCCAGCAGCGTAGGCGGCGTAACCTACGAGCAGTACTTC. Protein product: CASSVGGVTYEQYF.

This clonotype was recorded many times. The chain carries TRBV12-3 or TRBV12-4 and TRBJ2-1; maybe TRBD1 (5 bases). This CDR3 has 14 amino acids. Trimming removed 2 bases at V and 6 bases at J, with 11 bases between. The CDR3 sequence is CASSLQGIGNEQFF. The DNA of the CDR3 is TGTGCCAGCAGTTTACAGGGAATCGGCAATGAGCAGTTCTTC.

This clonotype has just a few counts. The genes are TRBV12-3 or TRBV12-4 and TRBJ2-5; perhaps TRBD1 as D (6 bases). V was shortened by 6 bases and J by 2 bases, with 13 bases between the two germline ends. The CDR3 extends over 14 amino acids. CDR3 nucleotide sequence: TGTGCCAGCAGCACGGACAGTCTTCAAGAGACCCAGTACTTC. Translated, it gives CASSTDSLQETQYF.

The rearrangement joins TRBV6-1 to TRBJ2-1; 10 bases align to TRBD2. The better agreement between TRBJ2-7 and the DNA end casts doubt on the J call. There are 16 residues in the CDR3. Germline lookup yields CDR1 MNHNS and CDR2 SASEGT. The CDR3 spells CASSATTSGAYNEQYF. The CDR3 DNA follows: TGTGCCAGCAGTGCCACTACTAGCGGGGCCTACAATGAGCAGTACTTC.

The chain is built from TRBV14 and TRBJ2-3; possible D gene TRBD1, 6 bases. Germline values: CDR1 SGHDN, CDR2 FVKESK. Deletions cut 4 bases from V and 1 base from J, with 12 bases between. The CDR3 has 15 residues. CDR3 sequence reads: CASSLHEGGTDTQYF. The CDR3 coding sequence is TGTGCCAGCAGCCTCCACGAGGGGGGCACAGATACGCAGTATTTT.

The V gene is TRBV7-2, the J gene TRBJ2-5; D gene ambiguous. V lost 2 bases and J 5 bases, leaving 12 bases between the germline ends. In germline, CDR1 is SGHTA, CDR2 FQGNSA. There are 14 residues in the CDR3. In DNA, the CDR3 is TGTGCCAGCAGCTTAAACGACCCTTTGGAGACCCAGTACTTC. As protein: CASSLNDPLETQYF.

V is TRBV10-3 and J is TRBJ2-1; 8 positions match TRBD2. The CDR3 is made up of 16 amino acids. Trimming took 4 bases from V and 2 from J; bases not matched to a gene: 7. CDR1 and CDR2 (germline): ENHRY, SYGVKD. The CDR3 sequence is CAISGGREAPYNEQFF. For the CDR3, the DNA is TGTGCCATCAGTGGAGGGCGGGAGGCCCCCTACAATGAGCAGTTCTTC.

This clonotype is categorized as medium-sized. The J gene is TRBJ1-6, the V gene TRBV6-1; 7 bases align to TRBD1. Per the germline V gene, CDR1 is MNHNS and CDR2 is SASEGT. V was clipped by 5 bases and J by 0 bases; unmatched bases: 7. This CDR3 has 17 amino acids. The CDR3 DNA follows: TGTGCCAGCAGTTATTCACAGGGGAGCTCCTATAATTCACCCCTCCACTTT. This sequence encodes CASSYSQGSSYNSPLHF.

V is TRBV19 and J is TRBJ2-7; D is perhaps TRBD2 (5 bases). The germline V gene encodes CDR1 LNHDA and CDR2 SQIVND (reference sequence). This CDR3 is built from 15 residues. The germline V and J ends were trimmed by 3 bases and 0 bases, with 12 bases remaining between them. The CDR3 DNA is TGTGCCAGTAGTATCTCCAGCGGCGCCTCCTACGAGCAGTACTTC. This translates into CASSISSGASYEQYF.

This clonotype is classed as medium-sized. The V gene is TRBV27, the J gene TRBJ1-1; 7 bases match TRBD1. Trimming at V came to 9 bases and at J to 6 bases, leaving 4 bases not matched to a gene. The CDR3 is made up of 11 amino acids. Germline CDR1 MNHEY, CDR2 SMNVEV (reference sequence). CDR3 protein: CASRQGPEAFF. The DNA for the CDR3 is TGTGCCAGTAGACAGGGACCTGAAGCTTTCTTT.

V and J are TRBV27 and TRBJ2-3, with D unresolved. The CDR3 runs to 14 residues. Germline assignment: CDR1 MNHEY and CDR2 SMNVEV (reference sequence). V was cut by 0 bases and J by 5 bases, with 9 bases left in between. CDR3 region: CASSLSNPGDTQYF. The CDR3 region has the DNA TGTGCCAGCAGTTTATCGAATCCAGGAGATACGCAGTATTTT.

This clonotype was seen many times. The chain employs TRBV7-8 and TRBJ2-7; 10 bases fit TRBD2. The length of the CDR3 is 14 residues. Germline trimming cut 4 bases from V and 3 bases from J; bases unmatched to any gene: 3. Per the germline V gene, CDR1 is SGHVS and CDR2 is FQNEAQ. CDR3 residues: CASSSGTSVYEQYF. In DNA, the CDR3 is TGTGCCAGCAGCTCCGGGACTAGCGTCTACGAGCAGTACTTC.

This clonotype was seen at least ten times. The chain joins TRBV7-2 to TRBJ2-5, with D tentatively TRBD1 (6 bases). This CDR3 region has 17 residues. Germline CDR1 and CDR2: SGHTA and FQGNSA. The germline V and J ends were trimmed by 5 bases and 2 bases, with 21 bases remaining between them. The CDR3: CASSPMMGATGQETQYF. CDR3 nucleotides: TGTGCCAGCAGCCCCATGATGGGGGCCACGGGGCAAGAGACCCAGTACTTC. Full variable domain (remainder filled in from reference TRBV7-2 and TRBJ2-5): GAGVSQSPSNKVTEKGKDVELRCDPISGHTALYWYRQSLGQGLEFLIYFQGNSAPDKSGLPSDRFSAERTGGSVSTLTIQRTQQEDSAVYLCASSPMMGATGQETQYFGPGTRLLVL.

V usage is TRBV6-1 and J usage is TRBJ2-1; D tentatively fits TRBD1 or TRBD2 (5 bases each). CDR1 and CDR2 (germline): MNHNS, SASEGT. Between the trimmed V and J ends, which lost 2 bases and 13 bases, there was a span of 18 bases. This CDR3 has 14 residues. The CDR3, as DNA: TGTGCCAGCAGTGAATTGGGTAGAGGGGAGACCCAGTTCTTC. Translated, it gives CASSELGRGETQFF.

The rearrangement joins TRBV6-1 to TRBJ2-5, with D possibly matching TRBD1 (6 bases). With the DNA end fitting TRBJ2-7 better, the J assignment may be wrong. This CDR3 spans 15 amino acids. Germline CDR1 reads MNHNS; CDR2 reads SASEGT. The CDR3 nucleotides are TGTGCCAGCAGTGAAGCGACAGGCGACTCCTACGAGCAGTACTTC. Amino acid sequence: CASSEATGDSYEQYF.